This T cell receptor beta chain is drawn from a study of shared clonotypes between healthy human individuals. Study-level information: In total, the donors were two women and a few men aged 18 to 49.

Germline CDR1 and CDR2: LNHDA and SQIVND (reference sequence). The ends lost 5 bases at V and 6 bases at J; junction bases unmatched: 8. This CDR3 is 14 amino acids long. A word on this clone: Its antigen is still unknown.

Sequencing used immunoSEQ multiplex PCR; TCRdb keeps in-frame clones, though not all of them. The sample consists of 2 million to 2.5 million clones, 80% to 95% of them appearing once. Broader study findings: Sampling used blood alone; tissue repertoires probably differ.

What was sequenced was naive CD4+ T cells from PBMCs. Subset in this sample: CD45RA+ positively selected. J is TRBJ1-1 and V is TRBV19; 8 bases align to TRBD1. The clonotype comes from a man aged 18 to 29 in good health. Some clones in this sample may be carry-over from other donors' samples. Written as DNA, the CDR3 is TGTGCCAGTAGTTTCACAGGGGGGAATGCTGAAGCTTTCTTT. This codes for CASSFTGGNAEAFF.